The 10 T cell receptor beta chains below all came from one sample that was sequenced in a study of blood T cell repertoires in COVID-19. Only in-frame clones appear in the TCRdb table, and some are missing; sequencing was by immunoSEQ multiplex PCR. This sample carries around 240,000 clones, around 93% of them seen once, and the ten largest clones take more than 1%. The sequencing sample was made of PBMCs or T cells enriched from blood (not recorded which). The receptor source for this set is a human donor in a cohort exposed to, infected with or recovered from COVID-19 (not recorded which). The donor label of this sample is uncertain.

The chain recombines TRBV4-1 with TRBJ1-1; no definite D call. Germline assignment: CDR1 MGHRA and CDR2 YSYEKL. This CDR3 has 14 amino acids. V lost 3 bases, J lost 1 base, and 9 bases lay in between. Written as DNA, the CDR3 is TGCGCCAGCAGCCACTACAGCCCGAACACTGAAGCTTTCTTT. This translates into CASSHYSPNTEAFF.

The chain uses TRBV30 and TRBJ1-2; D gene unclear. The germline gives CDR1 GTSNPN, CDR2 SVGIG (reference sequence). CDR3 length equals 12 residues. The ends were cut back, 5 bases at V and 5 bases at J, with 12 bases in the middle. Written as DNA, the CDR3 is TGTGCCTGGGTCTCGTCAGTATATGGCTACACCTTC. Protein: CAWVSSVYGYTF.

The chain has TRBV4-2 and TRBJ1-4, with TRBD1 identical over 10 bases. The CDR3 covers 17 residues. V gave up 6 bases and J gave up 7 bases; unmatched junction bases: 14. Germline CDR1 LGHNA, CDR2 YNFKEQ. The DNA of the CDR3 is TGTGCCAGCAGGACCGGGACAGGGGATATCGTAGCTGAAAAACTGTTTTTT. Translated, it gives CASRTGTGDIVAEKLFF.

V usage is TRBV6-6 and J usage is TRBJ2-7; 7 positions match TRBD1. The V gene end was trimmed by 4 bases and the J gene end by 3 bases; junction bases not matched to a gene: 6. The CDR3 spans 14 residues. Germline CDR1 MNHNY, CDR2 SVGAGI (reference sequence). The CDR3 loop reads CASSSGQELYEQYF. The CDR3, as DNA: TGTGCCAGCAGTTCAGGACAGGAGCTCTACGAGCAGTACTTC.

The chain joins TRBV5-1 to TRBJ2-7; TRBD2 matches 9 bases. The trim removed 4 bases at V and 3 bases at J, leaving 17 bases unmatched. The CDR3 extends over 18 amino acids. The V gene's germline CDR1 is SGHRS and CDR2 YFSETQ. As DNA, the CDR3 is TGCGCCAGCAGCGGATGGACTAGCGCCCTGCCTAACCTCTACGAGCAGTACTTC. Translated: CASSGWTSALPNLYEQYF. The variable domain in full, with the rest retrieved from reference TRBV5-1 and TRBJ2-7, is KAGVTQTPRYLIKTRGQQVTLSCSPISGHRSVSWYQQTPGQGLQFLFEYFSETQRNKGNFPGRFSGRQFSNSRSEMNVSTLELGDSALYLCASSGWTSALPNLYEQYFGPGTRLTVT.

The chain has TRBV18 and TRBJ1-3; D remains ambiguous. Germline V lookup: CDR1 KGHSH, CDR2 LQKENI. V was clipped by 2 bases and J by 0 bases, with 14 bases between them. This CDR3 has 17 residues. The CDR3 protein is CASSPVSVGGSGNTIYF. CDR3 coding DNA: TGTGCCAGCTCACCAGTCTCGGTGGGAGGCTCTGGAAACACCATATATTTT.

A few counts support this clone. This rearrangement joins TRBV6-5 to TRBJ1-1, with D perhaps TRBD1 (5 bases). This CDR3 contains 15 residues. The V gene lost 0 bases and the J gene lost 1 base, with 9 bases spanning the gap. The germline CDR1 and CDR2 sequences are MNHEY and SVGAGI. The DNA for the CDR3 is TGTGCCAGCAGTTACTCGTACGGGGGGAACACTGAAGCTTTCTTT. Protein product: CASSYSYGGNTEAFF.

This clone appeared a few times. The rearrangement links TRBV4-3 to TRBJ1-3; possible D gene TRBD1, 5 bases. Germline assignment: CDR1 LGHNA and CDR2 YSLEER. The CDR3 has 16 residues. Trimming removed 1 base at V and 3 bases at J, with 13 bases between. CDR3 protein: CASSQGIKGYGNTIYF. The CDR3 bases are TGCGCCAGCAGCCAAGGAATTAAGGGGTATGGAAACACCATATATTTT.

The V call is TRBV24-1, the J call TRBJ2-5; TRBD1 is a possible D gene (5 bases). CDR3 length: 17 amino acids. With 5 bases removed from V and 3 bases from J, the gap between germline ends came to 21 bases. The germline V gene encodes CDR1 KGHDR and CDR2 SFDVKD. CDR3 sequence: CATSGLGRKTAEETQYF. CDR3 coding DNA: TGTGCCACCAGTGGCCTAGGGCGTAAGACAGCTGAAGAGACCCAGTACTTC.

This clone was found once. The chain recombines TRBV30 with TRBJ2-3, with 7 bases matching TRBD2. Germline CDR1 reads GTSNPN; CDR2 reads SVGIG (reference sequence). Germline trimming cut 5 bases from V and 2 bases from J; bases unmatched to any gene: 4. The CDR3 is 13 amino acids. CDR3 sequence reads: CAWGLAVTDTQYF. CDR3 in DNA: TGTGCCTGGGGCCTAGCGGTCACAGATACGCAGTATTTT.